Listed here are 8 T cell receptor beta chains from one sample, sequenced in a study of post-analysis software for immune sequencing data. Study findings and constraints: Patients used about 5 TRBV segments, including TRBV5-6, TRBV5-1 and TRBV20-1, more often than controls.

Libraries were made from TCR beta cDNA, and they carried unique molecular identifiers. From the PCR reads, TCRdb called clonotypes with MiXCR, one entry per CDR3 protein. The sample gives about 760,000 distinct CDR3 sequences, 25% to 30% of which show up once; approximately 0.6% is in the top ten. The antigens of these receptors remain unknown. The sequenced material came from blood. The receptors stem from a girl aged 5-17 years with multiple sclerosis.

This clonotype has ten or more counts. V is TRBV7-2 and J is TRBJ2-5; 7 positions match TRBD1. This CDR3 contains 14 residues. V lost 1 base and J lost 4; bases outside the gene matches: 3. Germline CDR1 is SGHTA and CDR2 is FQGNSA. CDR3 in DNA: TGTGCCAGCAGCTTAGGCAGGGGGAGAGAGACCCAGTACTTC. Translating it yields CASSLGRGRETQYF.

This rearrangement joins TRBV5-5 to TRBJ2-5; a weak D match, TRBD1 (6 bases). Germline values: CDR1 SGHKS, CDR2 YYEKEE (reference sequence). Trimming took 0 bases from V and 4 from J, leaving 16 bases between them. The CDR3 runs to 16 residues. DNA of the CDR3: TGTGCCAGCAGCTTGGACCGAGACAGGAGAGGAGAGACCCAGTACTTC. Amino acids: CASSLDRDRRGETQYF. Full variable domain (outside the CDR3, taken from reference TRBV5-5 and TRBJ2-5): DAGVTQSPTHLIKTRGQQVTLRCSPISGHKSVSWYQQVLGQGPQFIFQYYEKEERGRGNFPDRFSARQFPNYSSELNVNALLLGDSALYLCASSLDRDRRGETQYFGPGTRLLVL.

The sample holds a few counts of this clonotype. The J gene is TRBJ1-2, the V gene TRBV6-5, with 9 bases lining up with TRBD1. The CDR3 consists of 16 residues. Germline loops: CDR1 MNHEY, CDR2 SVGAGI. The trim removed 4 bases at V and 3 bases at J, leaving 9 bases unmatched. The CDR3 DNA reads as TGTGCCAGCAGTTCCCTATCCCGGGACAGGGACTATGGCTACACCTTC. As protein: CASSSLSRDRDYGYTF.

Written as DNA, the CDR3 is TGTGCCAGCAGTTGGACAGGGGTGAACACTGAAGCTTTCTTT. Encoded protein: CASSWTGVNTEAFF. The chain links TRBV12-3 or TRBV12-4 to TRBJ1-1; 9 bases are a match to TRBD1. V dropped 4 bases and J dropped 0; count of bases not matched to a gene: 0. This CDR3 has 14 amino acids.

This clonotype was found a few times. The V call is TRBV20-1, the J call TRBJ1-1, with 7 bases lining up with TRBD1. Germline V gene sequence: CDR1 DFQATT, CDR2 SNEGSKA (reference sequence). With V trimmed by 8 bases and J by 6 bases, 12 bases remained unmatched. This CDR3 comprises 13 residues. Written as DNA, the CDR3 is TGCAGTTACCCAGGGGGACGGGAGGCTGAAGCTTTCTTT. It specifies CSYPGGREAEAFF.

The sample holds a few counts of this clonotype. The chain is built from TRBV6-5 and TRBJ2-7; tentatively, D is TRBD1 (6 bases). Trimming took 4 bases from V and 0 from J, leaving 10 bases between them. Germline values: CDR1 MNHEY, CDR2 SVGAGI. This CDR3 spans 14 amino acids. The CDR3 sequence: CASSSDSPSYEQYF. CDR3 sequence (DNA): TGTGCCAGCAGTTCGGACAGTCCCTCCTACGAGCAGTACTTC.

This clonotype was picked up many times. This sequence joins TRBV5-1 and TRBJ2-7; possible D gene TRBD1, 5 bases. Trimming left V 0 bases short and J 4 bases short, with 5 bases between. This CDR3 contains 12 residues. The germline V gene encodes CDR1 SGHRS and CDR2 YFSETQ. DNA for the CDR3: TGCGCCAGCAGCTTGGGACAGTACGAGCAGTACTTC. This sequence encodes CASSLGQYEQYF.

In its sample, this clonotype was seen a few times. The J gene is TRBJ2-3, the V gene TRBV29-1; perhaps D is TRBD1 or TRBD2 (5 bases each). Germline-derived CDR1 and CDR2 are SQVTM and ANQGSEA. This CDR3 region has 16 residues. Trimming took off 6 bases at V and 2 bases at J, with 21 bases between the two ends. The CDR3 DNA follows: TGCAGCGTCCCCGCCCCTGGGACCGACTACACAGATACGCAGTATTTT. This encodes CSVPAPGTDYTDTQYF.